The 2 T cell receptor beta chains presented below share a single source sample, sequenced in a study of blood T cells in healthy people across ages. Using a J-beta primer mix together with a sample-barcoded 5' primer, a second PCR was run for about 7 to 12 cycles. TCRdb reanalysed the 5' RACE reads using MiXCR and keeps one entry per CDR3 protein. The sample shows about 1 million distinct CDR3 sequences, more than 40% of them seen only once. Source material: blood. The origin of the receptors is a woman aged 55-70 years in good health.

The chain has TRBV10-3 and TRBJ2-1, with 10 bases lining up with TRBD2. In germline, CDR1 is ENHRY, CDR2 SYGVKD. V lost 4 bases, J lost 13 bases, and 16 bases stayed unmatched. CDR3 length: 16 amino acids. CDR3 DNA: TGTGCCATCAGTGTGGCTAGCGGGAGTAGTGTAGAGACCCAGTTCTTC. Translating gives CAISVASGSSVETQFF.

The chain employs TRBV29-1 and TRBJ2-5; 7 bases map to TRBD2. Judging by the DNA end, TRBJ2-7 fits better; the J call may be wrong. Germline CDR1 is SQVTM and CDR2 is ANQGSEA. CDR3 size: 15 residues. DNA of the CDR3: TGCAGCGTTCTTGTTGTCAAGCGGGGTGGCTGCGAGCAGTACTTC. Protein: CSVLVVKRGGCEQYF.